A selection of T cell receptor beta chains follows, all from one sample in a study of identical twins. TCRdb used MiXCR to reprocess the 5' RACE reads, holding one entry per CDR3 protein. Counted here are roughly 220,000 distinct CDR3 sequences, 5.5% to 7.5% occurring once; the ten biggest clones make up 13% to 15%. This sample also appeared in a second study, on T cells expressing NK-cell markers.

Sequences were obtained from CD8+ T cells sorted from blood. These TCRs come from a woman aged 18-29 years in good health. CDR3s include the opening cysteine and the closing phenylalanine or tryptophan. Fields, in order: CDR3 protein, CDR3 DNA, CDR3 length, clone size, D gene, V gene, J gene. The D gene is left open where the match is weak. Expanded clones are given a class, and other clones once, few, many or no size at all.

CASSQDRAGDSYNEQFF	TGTGCCAGCAGCCAAGATCGGGCGGGGGACTCCTACAATGAGCAGTTCTTC	17	many	TRBD2	TRBV3-1	TRBJ2-1
CASSVAGSGNTIYF	TGTGCCAGCAGCGTAGCAGGGTCTGGAAACACCATATATTTT	14	.	.	TRBV9	TRBJ1-3
CASSSEDLAGGELFF	TGCGCCAGCAGCTCCGAGGACCTGGCGGGGGGGGAGCTGTTTTTT	15	many	.	TRBV4-3	TRBJ2-2
CASSPRTGHDYGYTF	TGTGCCAGCAGCCCTAGGACAGGGCATGACTATGGCTACACCTTC	15	.	TRBD1	TRBV9	TRBJ1-2
CASSGGTSGRTPNTGELFF	TGTGCCAGCAGCGGCGGGACTAGCGGGAGGACCCCGAACACCGGGGAGCTGTTTTTT	19	few	TRBD2	TRBV11-2	TRBJ2-2
CASSLGSDEQFF	TGTGCCAGCAGCCTAGGCTCCGATGAGCAGTTCTTC	12	many	.	TRBV5-6	TRBJ2-1
CASSYRAGDYNEQFF	TGTGCCAGCAGTTACCGTGCGGGAGACTACAATGAGCAGTTCTTC	15	few	TRBD2	TRBV6-5	TRBJ2-1
CASSFLLGGSYNEQFF	TGTGCCAGCAGTTTCCTCTTGGGGGGCTCCTACAATGAGCAGTTCTTC	16	few	.	TRBV27	TRBJ2-1
CSARDGTSGSINEQFF	TGCAGTGCTAGAGATGGGACTAGCGGGAGTATCAATGAGCAGTTCTTC	16	.	TRBD2	TRBV20-1	TRBJ2-1
CAWSFSGISSYEQYF	TGTGCCTGGAGTTTTAGCGGCATCAGCTCCTACGAGCAGTACTTC	15	.	.	TRBV30	TRBJ2-7
CASSLWGTSGEYQETQYF	TGCGCCAGCAGCCTCTGGGGGACTAGCGGAGAGTACCAAGAGACCCAGTACTTC	18	many	TRBD2	TRBV5-1	TRBJ2-5
CATGTGTYEQYF	TGTGCCACCGGGACGGGGACCTACGAGCAGTACTTC	12	.	.	TRBV15	TRBJ2-7
CSVLAGGMGNEQFF	TGCAGCGTTTTAGCGGGAGGAATGGGAAATGAGCAGTTCTTC	14	many	TRBD2	TRBV29-1	TRBJ2-1
CASSTSGGTTREQYF	TGTGCCAGTAGTACCTCTGGGGGAACGACGCGCGAGCAGTACTTC	15	few	.	TRBV19	TRBJ2-7
CASSPGFGDYGYTF	TGTGCCAGCAGCCCCGGCTTCGGGGACTATGGCTACACCTTC	14	few	.	TRBV11-2	TRBJ1-2
CATSSPGGQGIGEQYF	TGTGCCACCAGCTCCCCTGGGGGCCAGGGTATAGGCGAGCAGTACTTC	16	few	.	TRBV15	TRBJ2-7
CASMWGYNEQFF	TGTGCCAGCATGTGGGGTTACAATGAGCAGTTCTTC	12	.	.	TRBV6-6	TRBJ2-1
CASSGPANYGYTF	TGTGCCAGCAGTGGCCCTGCGAACTATGGCTACACCTTC	13	many	.	TRBV6-1	TRBJ1-2
CASSFSSGYEQYF	TGTGCCAGCAGTTTCTCGTCGGGGTACGAGCAGTACTTC	13	few	.	TRBV27	TRBJ2-7
CASSSFQDRGNEQYF	TGTGCCAGCAGCTCCTTCCAGGACAGGGGTAACGAGCAGTACTTC	15	.	TRBD1	TRBV7-8	TRBJ2-7
CASSPGRDYYGYTF	TGTGCCAGCAGTCCAGGACGGGATTACTATGGCTACACCTTC	14	many	.	TRBV12-3/TRBV12-4	TRBJ1-2
CASSVATREQFF	TGTGCCAGCAGCGTAGCTACCCGGGAGCAGTTCTTC	12	few	.	TRBV9	TRBJ2-1
CASASPGANVLTF	TGCGCCAGCGCCTCACCTGGGGCCAACGTCCTGACTTTC	13	few	.	TRBV4-1	TRBJ2-6
CASSLRDFFNEQFF	TGTGCCAGCAGCCTACGGGACTTCTTCAATGAGCAGTTCTTC	14	.	.	TRBV7-2	TRBJ2-1
CASSLYRVGELFF	TGTGCCAGCAGCTTGTATCGGGTTGGGGAGCTGTTTTTT	13	few	.	TRBV7-8	TRBJ2-2
CASSFGAGAPYEQYF	TGTGCCAGCAGCTTCGGAGCGGGGGCCCCCTACGAGCAGTACTTC	15	.	TRBD2	TRBV12-3/TRBV12-4	TRBJ2-7
CASSDLDAEQFF	TGTGCCAGCAGTGATCTAGACGCTGAGCAGTTCTTC	12	few	.	TRBV25-1	TRBJ2-1
CASSPWTPNTEAFF	TGTGCCAGCAGCCCGTGGACTCCGAACACTGAAGCTTTCTTT	14	.	.	TRBV5-5	TRBJ1-1
CASSLAASGDQTDTQYF	TGTGCCAGCAGCTTGGCCGCTAGCGGGGACCAAACAGATACGCAGTATTTT	17	.	TRBD2	TRBV5-6	TRBJ2-3
CASSDLREGDTEAFF	TGTGCCAGCAGCGACCTCCGGGAGGGGGACACTGAAGCTTTCTTT	15	many	.	TRBV9	TRBJ1-1
CSAEGAENTEAFF	TGCAGTGCAGAGGGGGCTGAGAACACTGAAGCTTTCTTT	13	.	TRBD1	TRBV20-1	TRBJ1-1
CAATPGLAEYEQYF	TGTGCCGCGACCCCGGGACTAGCGGAATACGAGCAGTACTTC	14	.	TRBD2	TRBV6-1	TRBJ2-7
CASGTSRGGGNEQFF	TGTGCCAGCGGCACTTCGCGAGGGGGGGGAAATGAGCAGTTCTTC	15	.	.	TRBV6-1	TRBJ2-1
CSAWGLMNTEALF	TGCAGCGCTTGGGGACTCATGAACACTGAAGCTTTATTT	13	.	.	TRBV29-1	TRBJ1-1
CASSPPDSFNYGYTF	TGTGCCAGCTCACCACCGGACAGTTTTAACTATGGCTACACCTTC	15	.	.	TRBV18	TRBJ1-2
CASSLMPGGSYEQYF	TGCGCCAGCAGCTTGATGCCTGGGGGCTCCTACGAGCAGTACTTC	15	many	.	TRBV5-1	TRBJ2-7
CASRGLAGGRTHTDTQYF	TGTGCCAGCAGAGGACTAGCGGGAGGCCGGACCCACACAGATACGCAGTATTTT	18	few	TRBD2	TRBV5-5	TRBJ2-3
CASSLVKGTGSYGYTF	TGTGCCAGCAGCTTAGTTAAGGGAACCGGTTCCTATGGCTACACCTTC	16	few	.	TRBV7-6	TRBJ1-2
CASSYLDRVQGTEAFF	TGTGCCAGCAGTTACCTTGACAGGGTCCAGGGGACTGAAGCTTTCTTT	16	.	TRBD1	TRBV6-5	TRBJ1-1
CATEGGAGTGELFF	TGTGCCACAGAGGGGGGCGCGGGAACCGGGGAGCTGTTTTTT	14	many	.	TRBV27	TRBJ2-2
CASSYTNYGYTF	TGTGCCAGCAGTTATACCAACTATGGCTACACCTTC	12	.	.	TRBV6-2/TRBV6-3	TRBJ1-2
CASSETGTGPSEQYF	TGTGCCAGCAGCGAGACCGGGACAGGTCCCTCGGAGCAGTACTTC	15	.	TRBD1	TRBV9	TRBJ2-7
CASSNSGMPYEQYF	TGTGCCAGCAGCAATAGCGGGATGCCCTACGAGCAGTACTTC	14	few	TRBD2	TRBV6-1	TRBJ2-7
CASSSRDTSYEQYF	TGTGCCAGCAGTTCCCGGGACACTTCCTACGAGCAGTACTTC	14	.	.	TRBV27	TRBJ2-7
CASMGNTGELFF	TGTGCCAGCATGGGGAACACCGGGGAGCTGTTTTTT	12	few	.	TRBV7-2	TRBJ2-2
CASRDLDTQYF	TGTGCCAGCAGGGACCTAGATACGCAGTATTTT	11	few	.	TRBV2	TRBJ2-3
CASSLEGTGYTF	TGTGCCAGCAGTTTAGAAGGGACGGGCTACACCTTC	12	.	.	TRBV12-3/TRBV12-4	TRBJ1-2
CASSGGQPSYEQYF	TGTGCCAGCAGCGGAGGACAGCCAAGCTACGAGCAGTACTTC	14	few	.	TRBV5-6	TRBJ2-7
CSARDRGRGQETQYF	TGCAGTGCTAGAGATCGGGGCAGGGGGCAAGAGACCCAGTACTTC	15	many	TRBD1	TRBV20-1	TRBJ2-5
CASSLPARARQETNYGYTF	TGTGCCAGCAGCTTACCCGCTAGAGCTAGACAGGAGACAAACTATGGCTACACCTTC	19	.	.	TRBV11-1	TRBJ1-2
CSATGGEAFF	TGCAGTGCCACAGGGGGTGAGGCTTTCTTT	10	few	TRBD1	TRBV20-1	TRBJ1-1
CSASEGLAGLEQYF	TGCAGTGCTAGCGAGGGACTAGCGGGTCTCGAGCAGTACTTC	14	many	TRBD2	TRBV20-1	TRBJ2-7
CASSLVGGDSNQPQHF	TGTGCCAGCAGCTTAGTAGGAGGGGATAGCAATCAGCCCCAGCATTTT	16	many	.	TRBV7-9	TRBJ1-5
CSVALSGANVLTF	TGCAGCGTTGCACTCTCTGGGGCCAACGTCCTGACTTTC	13	.	.	TRBV29-1	TRBJ2-6
CASSDERTGPVLQETQYF	TGTGCCAGCAGTGATGAGAGGACAGGACCTGTTCTCCAAGAGACCCAGTACTTC	18	many	TRBD1	TRBV25-1	TRBJ2-5